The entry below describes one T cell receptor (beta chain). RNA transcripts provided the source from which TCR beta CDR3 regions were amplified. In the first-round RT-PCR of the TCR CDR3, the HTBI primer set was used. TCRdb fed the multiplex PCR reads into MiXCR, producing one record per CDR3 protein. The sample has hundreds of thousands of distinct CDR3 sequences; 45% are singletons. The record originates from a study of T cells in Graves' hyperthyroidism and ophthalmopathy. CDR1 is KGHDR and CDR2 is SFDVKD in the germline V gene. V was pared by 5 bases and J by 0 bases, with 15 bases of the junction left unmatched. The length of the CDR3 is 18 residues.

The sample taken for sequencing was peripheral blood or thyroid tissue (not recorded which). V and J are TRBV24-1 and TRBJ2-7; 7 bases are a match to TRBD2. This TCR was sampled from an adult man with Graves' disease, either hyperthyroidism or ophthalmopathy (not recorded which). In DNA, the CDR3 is TGTGCCACCAGTGGTGAGCGCCCTTACAGCGGGGCCTCCTACGAGCAGTACTTC. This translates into CATSGERPYSGASYEQYF.